The TCR beta chain described here comes from a study of memory CD4+ T cells and cytomegalovirus serostatus. As for the study in general: Donors were healthy Belgian adults, fewer than ten CMV seropositive and under 30 seronegative. Study outcomes and limitations: A US-trained random forest predicted CMV serostatus with median AUC about 0.92. Each of approximately 61 CMV-associated TCRbeta sequences occurred in one to five individuals.

Clones were sequenced by immunoSEQ multiplex PCR, and TCRdb holds only the in-frame ones, with some missing. The sample shows 50,000 to 60,000 clones, 65% to 85% of them seen only once. This CDR3 region has 17 residues. CDR1 LGHNA and CDR2 YNFKEQ come from the germline V gene. V lost 0 bases to trimming and J lost 6 bases; unmatched junction nucleotides: 6. Concerning this clone itself: No antigen is known for it.

The sort gate was single viable CD3+CD4+CD8-CD45RO+ cells for memory CD4+ T cells. The chain employs TRBV4-2 and TRBJ2-1, with 12 bases aligning to TRBD2. Sequences were obtained from memory CD4+ T cells from blood. This TCR came from an adult in good health and CMV-seronegative. CDR3 bases: TGTGCCAGCAGCCAAGAACTAGCGGGGGGAGCATCCAATGAGCAGTTCTTC. Protein: CASSQELAGGASNEQFF.